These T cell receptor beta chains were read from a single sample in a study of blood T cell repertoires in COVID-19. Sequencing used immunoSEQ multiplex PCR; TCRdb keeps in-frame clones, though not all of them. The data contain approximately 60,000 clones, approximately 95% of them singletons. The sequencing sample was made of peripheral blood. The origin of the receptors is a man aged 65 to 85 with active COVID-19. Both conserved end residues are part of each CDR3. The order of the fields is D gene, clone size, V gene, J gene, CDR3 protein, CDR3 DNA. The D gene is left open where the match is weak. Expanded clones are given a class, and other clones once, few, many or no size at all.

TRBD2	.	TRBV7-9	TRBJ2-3	CASSFLAGDLISTDTQYF	TGTGCCAGCAGCTTTCTAGCGGGGGACCTTATTAGCACAGATACGCAGTATTTT
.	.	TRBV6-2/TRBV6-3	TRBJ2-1	CASSYSSTGAYNEQFF	TGTGCCAGCAGTTACTCGTCGACCGGGGCCTACAATGAGCAGTTCTTC
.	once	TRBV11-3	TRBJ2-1	CASSFLFGAAVNEQFF	TGTGCCAGCAGCTTCCTATTCGGTGCGGCTGTCAATGAGCAGTTCTTC
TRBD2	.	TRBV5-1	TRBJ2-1	CASSSSTGTSGRNEQFF	TGCGCCAGCAGCTCCTCAACCGGGACTAGCGGACGTAATGAGCAGTTCTTC
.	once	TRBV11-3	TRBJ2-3	CASSFDGGQDTQYF	TGTGCCAGCAGCTTCGACGGAGGGCAAGATACGCAGTATTTT
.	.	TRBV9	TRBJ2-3	CASSVASADTQYF	TGTGCCAGCAGCGTTGCCTCCGCGGATACGCAGTATTTT
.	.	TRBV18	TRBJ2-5	CASSMRDQETQYF	TGTGCCAGCTCAATGAGGGATCAAGAGACCCAGTACTTC
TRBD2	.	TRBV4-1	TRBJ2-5	CASSDWTSSATQYF	TGCGCCAGCAGCGATTGGACTAGCAGCGCGACCCAGTACTTC
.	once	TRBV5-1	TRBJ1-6	CASSLGGSMGNSPLHF	TGCGCCAGCAGCTTGGGTGGGTCAATGGGCAATTCACCCCTCCACTTT
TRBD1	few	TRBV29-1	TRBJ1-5	CSVQGQSNQPQHF	TGCAGCGTTCAGGGACAGAGCAATCAGCCCCAGCATTTT
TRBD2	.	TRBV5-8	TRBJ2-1	CASSFYWGGDPYNEQFF	TGTGCCAGCAGCTTTTATTGGGGGGGAGACCCTTACAATGAGCAGTTCTTC
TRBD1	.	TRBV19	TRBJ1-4	CASSPQGVPNEKLFF	TGTGCCAGTAGTCCCCAGGGGGTTCCTAATGAAAAACTGTTTTTT
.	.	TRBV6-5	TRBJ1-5	CASSPGSGFNQPQHF	TGTGCCAGCAGCCCCGGTTCGGGGTTTAACCAGCCCCAGCATTTT
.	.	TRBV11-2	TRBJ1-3	CASSPGGSGNTIYF	TGTGCCAGCAGTCCCGGGGGATCTGGAAACACCATATATTTT
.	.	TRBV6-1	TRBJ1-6	CASSEAGAENSPLHF	TGTGCCAGCAGTGAAGCGGGGGCAGAAAATTCACCCCTCCACTTT
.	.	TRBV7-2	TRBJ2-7	CASSLAGTEAYEQYF	TGTGCCAGCAGCTTAGCTGGGACTGAAGCCTACGAGCAGTACTTC
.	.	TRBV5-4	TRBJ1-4	CASSWAGAGGEKLFF	TGTGCCAGCAGCTGGGCCGGGGCCGGGGGTGAAAAACTGTTTTTT
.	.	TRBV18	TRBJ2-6	CASSPMYSSGANVLTF	TGTGCCAGCTCACCAATGTATTCCTCTGGGGCCAACGTCCTGACTTTC
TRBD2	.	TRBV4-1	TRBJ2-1	CASSQEGTSGGPYNEQFF	TGCGCCAGCAGCCAAGAGGGGACTAGCGGGGGCCCTTACAATGAGCAGTTCTTC
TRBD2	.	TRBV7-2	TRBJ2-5	CASSLQLAGQETQYF	TGTGCCAGCAGCTTACAACTAGCGGGGCAAGAGACCCAGTACTTC
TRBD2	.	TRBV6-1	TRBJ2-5	CASSEFIAAGTSGEETQYF	TGTGCCAGCAGTGAATTTATCGCAGCCGGGACTAGCGGGGAAGAGACCCAGTACTTC
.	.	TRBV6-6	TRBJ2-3	CASSSRQSTDTQYF	TGTGCCAGCAGTTCACGACAGTCCACAGATACGCAGTATTTT